This T cell receptor (beta chain) comes out of a study of blood T cell repertoires in COVID-19. Here immunoSEQ multiplex PCR was the method, and the copy in TCRdb shows in-frame clones only, minus some. The sample has some 40,000 clones, approximately 94% seen once. Looked up from germline, CDR1 is SQVTM and CDR2 is ANQGSEA. The CDR3 is made up of 13 amino acids. J lost 5 bases, V lost 3 bases, and 5 bases had no gene match. This receptor was taken from a man aged 50 to 60 with COVID-19, enrolled during active disease. The V and J genes are TRBV29-1 and TRBJ1-1, with TRBD1 matching over 8 bases. Sequencing used peripheral blood. CDR3 loop: CSVDRGRGTEAFF. In DNA form, the CDR3 reads TGCAGCGTTGACAGGGGGCGAGGTACTGAAGCTTTCTTT.